A selection of T cell receptor beta chains follows, all from one sample in a study of control samples from healthy donors and cancer patients. The protocol was immunoSEQ multiplex PCR, while the TCRdb copy is restricted to in-frame clones and leaves out a portion. The sample lists just under 60,000 clones, more than 85% occurring once. The material sequenced was PBMCs. The receptors originated from a man in his forties with colorectal cancer. The CDR3 runs from the conserved cysteine through the conserved F or W. D genes are given only for firm matches. Part of the rows lack a size; the others show once, few, many or a class for expanded clones.

CDR3 length,V gene,J gene,D gene,clone size,CDR3 DNA,CDR3 protein
17,TRBV5-8,TRBJ1-3,-,-,TGTGCCAGCAGCCGCAGACTGATCAGCTCCTCTGGAAACACCATATATTTT,CASSRRLISSSGNTIYF
15,TRBV2,TRBJ1-4,-,-,TGTGCCAGCAAGGGTTCGGGGACCTATCGAGAAAAACTGTTTTTT,CASKGSGTYREKLFF
13,TRBV27,TRBJ2-7,-,-,TGTGCCAGCAGCTCGGGCAACTCCTACGAGCAGTACTTC,CASSSGNSYEQYF
16,TRBV19,TRBJ1-4,-,-,TGTGCCAGCCGTACCCTGTGGGAGGATGCTAATGAAAAACTGTTTTTT,CASRTLWEDANEKLFF
14,TRBV6-4,TRBJ2-3,-,-,TGTGCCAGCAGTGACCTGCGGGGCACAGATACGCAGTATTTT,CASSDLRGTDTQYF
12,TRBV3-1/TRBV3-2,TRBJ2-3,-,once,TGTGCCAGCAGCCAATCAGCAGATACGCAGTATTTT,CASSQSADTQYF
15,TRBV5-1,TRBJ2-7,-,-,TGCGCCAGCAGCTTGGTAGGGCAGGGGAGCGACGAGCAGTACTTC,CASSLVGQGSDEQYF
13,TRBV11-2,TRBJ2-7,-,-,TGTGCCAGCAGCCACGACAGGAGCTACGAGCAGTACTTC,CASSHDRSYEQYF
14,TRBV3-1/TRBV3-2,TRBJ2-5,-,-,TGTGCCAGCAGCCAGACCTTACTTCAAGAGACCCAGTACTTC,CASSQTLLQETQYF
12,TRBV6-5,TRBJ1-2,-,-,TGTGCCAGCAGTCGAGGGAACTATGGCTACACCTTC,CASSRGNYGYTF
12,TRBV2,TRBJ1-5,-,once,TGTGCCACCCGGGATCTTAATCAGCCCCAGCATTTT,CATRDLNQPQHF
14,TRBV19,TRBJ1-5,-,-,TGTGCCAGTAGTTGGTCGGGTAGCAATCAGCCCCAGCATTTT,CASSWSGSNQPQHF
14,TRBV3-1/TRBV3-2,TRBJ1-2,-,-,TGTGCCAGCAGCCAAGGGGAGGGGGTGTATGGCTACACCTTC,CASSQGEGVYGYTF
16,TRBV12-2,TRBJ1-3,-,-,TGTGCAAGTCGCTTAGGCGGGGCAGGTTCTGGAAACACCATATATTTT,CASRLGGAGSGNTIYF
15,TRBV7-9,TRBJ1-2,TRBD1,-,TGTGCCAGCAGCGCTCTTAGTGACAGGGGGGGTGGCTACACCTTC,CASSALSDRGGGYTF
16,TRBV5-1,TRBJ2-3,TRBD2,-,TGCGCCAGCAGCATAAGCGGGGGGCCCCCAGAGGGTACGCAGTATTTT,CASSISGGPPEGTQYF
12,TRBV25-1,TRBJ2-7,-,-,TGTGCCAGCAGTGGACAGATATACGAGCAGTACTTC,CASSGQIYEQYF
15,TRBV27,TRBJ2-7,-,-,TGTGCCAGCAGTTTATCAACAGTGGTGCCCTACGAGCAGTACTTC,CASSLSTVVPYEQYF
15,TRBV4-1,TRBJ1-6,-,-,TGCGCCAGCAGCCAAGTAGGACCGGGGAATTCACCCCTCCACTTT,CASSQVGPGNSPLHF
14,TRBV18,TRBJ2-7,-,-,TGTGCCAGCTCACCAGGGACGGACTCCTACGAGCAGTACTTC,CASSPGTDSYEQYF
14,TRBV7-2,TRBJ1-1,-,-,TGTGCCAGCAGCTTAGCCAGCACCAACACTGAAGCTTTCTTT,CASSLASTNTEAFF
14,TRBV19,TRBJ2-1,-,-,TGTGCCAGTAGTATCATACCGACAGGCAATGAGCAGTTCTTC,CASSIIPTGNEQFF
13,TRBV12-3/TRBV12-4,TRBJ2-4,-,once,TGTGCCAGCAGATTAGGGGGGGGAAACATTCAGTACTTC,CASRLGGGNIQYF
16,TRBV5-4,TRBJ2-5,-,-,TGTGCCAGCAGCCAACGAATAGGGGGGGGGCCTGAGACCCAGTACTTC,CASSQRIGGGPETQYF
14,TRBV5-1,TRBJ2-5,TRBD1,once,TGCGCCAGCAGCTTAGACAGGGGGCTGGAGGGCCAGTACTTC,CASSLDRGLEGQYF
15,TRBV4-3,TRBJ2-1,-,-,TGCGCCAGCAGCCAAGATCTTAACAGGGCGGCTGAGCAGTTCTTC,CASSQDLNRAAEQFF
15,TRBV7-3,TRBJ1-1,-,-,TGTGCCAGCAGCTTCTACCGGGTAGGAGACACTGAAGCTTTCTTT,CASSFYRVGDTEAFF
16,TRBV24-1,TRBJ1-5,-,-,TGTGCCACCAGTGATCGGAGGGATGACGGGAATCAGCCCCAGCATTTT,CATSDRRDDGNQPQHF
16,TRBV4-1,TRBJ1-6,-,-,TGCGCCAGCAGCCAAGATCGCAGTATTGATAATTCACCCCTCCACTTT,CASSQDRSIDNSPLHF
15,TRBV6-1,TRBJ1-3,-,once,TGTGCCAGCAGTGAAGGGAGGGGCTCTGGAAACACCATATATTTT,CASSEGRGSGNTIYF
16,TRBV7-3,TRBJ1-3,TRBD1,-,TGTGCCAGCAGCTCCCATCAGGGGGGATCTGGAAACACCATATATTTT,CASSSHQGGSGNTIYF
15,TRBV9,TRBJ2-1,-,-,TGTGCCAGCAGCGCCAATAGCGTAGCCTACAATGAGCAGTTCTTC,CASSANSVAYNEQFF
15,TRBV20-1,TRBJ1-5,-,-,TGCAGTGCTAGTGGTGTCTCAATCGGCAATCAGCCCCAGCATTTT,CSASGVSIGNQPQHF
13,TRBV5-4,TRBJ2-3,-,-,TGTGCCAGCAGCGCCGGACAGACAGATACGCAGTATTTT,CASSAGQTDTQYF
15,TRBV5-8,TRBJ1-4,TRBD1,-,TGTGCCAGCAGCTTTGGACAGGGAGTTAATGAAAAACTGTTTTTT,CASSFGQGVNEKLFF
15,TRBV6-2/TRBV6-3,TRBJ1-5,TRBD1,once,TGTGCCAGCAGTCGAGGACAGGTCCTCAATCAGCCCCAGCATTTT,CASSRGQVLNQPQHF
16,TRBV5-1,TRBJ1-1,TRBD1,-,TGCGCCAGCAGTTCCCTCGGGGGACAGGTGACCACTGAAGCTTTCTTT,CASSSLGGQVTTEAFF